The present entry profiles one TCR beta chain with its context. The V end was cut by 6 bases, the J end by 3 bases, with 15 bases between. The CDR3 runs 14 residues. From germline, CDR1 is SGHDT and CDR2 YYEEEE. These data originate in a study of control samples from healthy donors and cancer patients. Profiled with immunoSEQ multiplex PCR; TCRdb holds only in-frame clones, not every one. The sample contains around 200,000 clones, roughly 89% of which appear only once. J is TRBJ1-1 and V is TRBV5-6, with a tentative D call TRBD1 (6 bases). This clonotype was obtained from a woman in her 30s in good health. Sequencing was done on a sample of blood. The CDR3 loop reads CASTPTGMDTEAFF. CDR3 coding DNA: TGTGCCAGCACCCCAACAGGGATGGACACTGAAGCTTTCTTT.